These 22 T cell receptor beta chains originate from one sample sequenced in a study of CD8 T cells in ankylosing spondylitis. TCRdb called the 5' RACE reads again in MiXCR, with one record for every CDR3 protein. The data show 250,000 to 400,000 distinct CDR3 sequences, with approximately 10% seen just once and around 8.4% held by the top ten. Sample: blood, either unsorted or a sorted T cell fraction (not recorded which). Receptors were obtained from a female donor with ankylosing spondylitis or in good health (not recorded which).

V and J are TRBV2 and TRBJ1-1; the D is unclear. Germline loops: CDR1 SNHLY, CDR2 FYNNEI. V dropped 6 bases and J dropped 1 base, with 12 bases sitting between them. The CDR3 covers 14 residues. The CDR3 loop reads CASRVGRPNTEAFF. For the CDR3, the DNA is TGTGCCAGCAGGGTGGGTCGGCCGAACACTGAAGCTTTCTTT. The full variable domain, in which reference TRBV2 and TRBJ1-1 provide the parts outside the CDR3, is EPEVTQTPSHQVTQMGQEVILRCVPISNHLYFYWYRQILGQKVEFLVSFYNNEISEKSEIFDDQFSVERPDGSNFTLKIRSTKLEDSAMYFCASRVGRPNTEAFFGQGTRLTVV.

The rearrangement joins TRBV5-1 to TRBJ2-3, with 14 bases that match TRBD2. Germline V gene data show CDR1 as SGHRS and CDR2 as YFSETQ. After removal of 4 bases from V and 10 bases from J, the junction contained 8 bases not matched to a gene. The CDR3 contains 15 residues. CDR3 in DNA: TGCGCCAGCAGCCCCACCGGGACTAGCGGGAGTTCGCAGTATTTT. Its translation: CASSPTGTSGSSQYF.

This clonotype appeared many times. This chain connects TRBV5-1 to TRBJ2-3; D not resolved. Trimming removed 4 bases at V and 3 bases at J, with 9 bases between. The germline CDR1 and CDR2 sequences are SGHRS and YFSETQ. CDR3 length: 13 residues. CDR3 sequence: CASSPHITDTQYF. DNA of the CDR3: TGCGCCAGCAGCCCCCACATTACAGATACGCAGTATTTT.

The table lists this clonotype with many counts. This chain connects TRBV12-3 or TRBV12-4 to TRBJ2-3, with unresolved D. Trimming removed 5 bases at V and 1 base at J, with 13 bases between. The CDR3 totals 15 residues. Here the CDR3 reads CASSPLARRTDTQYF. The CDR3 bases are TGTGCCAGCAGTCCCCTGGCTAGGCGCACAGATACGCAGTATTTT.

A few counts support this clonotype. This chain links TRBV3-1 with TRBJ2-1; weak D call: TRBD2 (5 bases). CDR3 length equals 13 residues. Germline V CDR1 and CDR2: LGHDT, YNNKEL (reference sequence). Trimming took 0 bases from V and 9 from J, leaving 9 bases between them. The CDR3 reads CASSQEWRSEQFF. The CDR3 DNA sequence: TGTGCCAGCAGCCAAGAATGGAGGTCTGAGCAGTTCTTC.

This chain joins TRBV7-2 and TRBJ2-7; D unresolved. CDR1 and CDR2 (germline): SGHTA, FQGNSA. The V end was cut by 4 bases, the J end by 6 bases, with 13 bases between. The CDR3 runs to 13 residues. This CDR3 is CASSSPISGEQYF. In nucleotides, the CDR3 is TGTGCCAGCAGCTCCCCGATCTCGGGCGAGCAGTACTTC.

The rearrangement links TRBV5-5 to TRBJ2-3; TRBD1 matches 9 bases. This CDR3 has 16 amino acids. CDR1 is SGHKS and CDR2 is YYEKEE in the germline V gene (reference sequence). V was pared by 2 bases and J by 8 bases, with 12 bases of the junction left unmatched. The DNA of the CDR3 is TGTGCCAGCAGCTTACGGACAGGGGTGGTTCTGGGTACGCAGTATTTT. Amino acid sequence: CASSLRTGVVLGTQYF.

J is TRBJ1-2 and V is TRBV20-1; D gene uncertain. Germline V CDR1 and CDR2: DFQATT, SNEGSKA (reference sequence). Trimming removed 4 bases from V and 8 bases from J, with 20 bases in between. The CDR3 length is 14 residues. This CDR3 reads CSATRSEGRRGYTF. In nucleotides, the CDR3 is TGCAGTGCTACCCGCAGTGAAGGAAGGAGGGGCTACACCTTC.

This chain links TRBV10-3 with TRBJ2-3; TRBD2 matches at 8 bases. Per the germline V gene, CDR1 is ENHRY and CDR2 is SYGVKD. The CDR3 runs to 15 residues. With V trimmed by 6 bases and J by 6 bases, 11 bases remained unmatched. CDR3 sequence: CAISDSGIMADTQYF. CDR3 nucleotide sequence: TGTGCCATCAGCGATAGCGGGATTATGGCCGATACGCAGTATTTT.

The chain carries TRBV7-2 and TRBJ1-1, with no clear D. Trimming left V 5 bases short and J 6 bases short, with 16 bases between. CDR3 length: 14 residues. Germline lookup yields CDR1 SGHTA and CDR2 FQGNSA. The CDR3 nucleotides read TGTGCCAGCAGCCGCCCCGGGTGGAGTCCTGAAGCTTTCTTT. Its protein product is CASSRPGWSPEAFF.

Concerning this clonotype: With a much larger clone just one base away, this may be a read error. The rearrangement joins TRBV29-1 to TRBJ2-3, with D tentatively TRBD1 or TRBD2 (6 bases each). CDR1 and CDR2 from the germline V gene are SQVTM and ANQGSEA. This CDR3 has 15 amino acids. The V gene lost 4 bases and the J gene lost 0 bases, with 14 bases spanning the gap. CDR3 residues: CSVGGAGASTDTQYF. CDR3 coding DNA: TGCAGCGTTGGCGGGGCAGGGGCGAGCACAGATACGCAGTATTTT.

This clonotype was seen only a few times. This chain connects TRBV21-1 to TRBJ2-4; the DNA was not used to check the table's D call, TRBD1. TRBV21-1 is recorded as a pseudogene. The CDR3 is made up of 14 amino acids. The CDR3 region has the DNA TGTGCCAGCAGCCCTCGGACAGAGAAAAACATTCAGTACTTC. Residues: CASSPRTEKNIQYF.

In regard to this clonotype: A read error may account for a junction end that differs from germline. The chain links TRBV3-1 to TRBJ2-1; no firm D call. Germline V gene lookup returns CDR1 LGHDT and CDR2 YNNKEL (reference sequence). The CDR3 covers 16 residues. CDR3 nucleotides: TGTTCCAGCAGCCAAGCTGTCAGAATTTCCTACAATGAGCAGTTCTTC. Translated: CSSSQAVRISYNEQFF.

This clonotype appeared a few times. The rearrangement joins TRBV30 to TRBJ1-2; D unresolved. Trimming left V 7 bases short and J 4 bases short, with 16 bases between. This CDR3 comprises 13 residues. Germline V lookup: CDR1 GTSNPN, CDR2 SVGIG (reference sequence). The CDR3 here is CAYTRREPYGYTF. CDR3 nucleotides: TGTGCCTATACAAGAAGGGAGCCCTATGGCTACACCTTC.

This clonotype was recorded at least ten times. V and J are TRBV5-1 and TRBJ2-3, with 7 bases fitting TRBD1. The V gene's germline CDR1 is SGHRS and CDR2 YFSETQ. V gave up 4 bases and J gave up 5 bases; unmatched junction bases: 13. The length of the CDR3 is 16 residues. CDR3 nucleotide sequence: TGCGCCAGCAGCCAGCAGGGGGTGGGGTTAGAAGATACGCAGTATTTT. Amino acid sequence: CASSQQGVGLEDTQYF.

The J gene is TRBJ2-1, the V gene TRBV19, with 12 bases that match TRBD1. Per germline, CDR1 LNHDA and CDR2 SQIVND (reference sequence). This CDR3 spans 14 amino acids. V shed 7 bases and J 8 bases; nucleotides not matched to a gene: 6. The CDR3 is CASNMGQGADEQFF. CDR3 nucleotides: TGTGCCAGTAATATGGGACAGGGGGCCGATGAGCAGTTCTTC.

This clonotype was seen ten or more times. V and J are TRBV4-1 and TRBJ1-1; TRBD1 aligns across 7 bases. This CDR3 has 15 amino acids. The V gene end was trimmed by 4 bases and the J gene end by 4 bases; junction bases not matched to a gene: 9. Germline V gene sequence: CDR1 MGHRA, CDR2 YSYEKL. CDR3 bases: TGCGCCAGCAGCCCCTCTCGGGGACAGAGCACTGAAGCTTTCTTT. It codes for CASSPSRGQSTEAFF.

The gene calls are TRBV29-1 and TRBJ2-2, with TRBD1 matching 11 bases. Per germline, CDR1 SQVTM and CDR2 ANQGSEA. Losses at the gene ends were 6 bases for V and 7 bases for J; bases not matched to a gene: 7. The CDR3 runs to 14 residues. CDR3 sequence: CSVVWTGGIGELFF. The CDR3 DNA reads TGCAGCGTAGTCTGGACAGGGGGCATCGGGGAGCTGTTTTTT.

This clonotype has only a few counts. V usage is TRBV12-3 or TRBV12-4 and J usage is TRBJ1-5, with 10 nucleotides matching TRBD1. After removal of 6 bases from V and 1 base from J, the junction contained 6 bases not matched to a gene. CDR3 length: 16 residues. The CDR3: CASSLTGGRSNQPQHF. The CDR3 DNA reads as TGTGCCAGCAGCCTGACAGGGGGCAGGAGCAATCAGCCCCAGCATTTT.

There are many counts of this clonotype. The chain has TRBV27 and TRBJ1-6, with 8 nucleotides matching TRBD1. CDR1 and CDR2 (germline): MNHEY, SMNVEV (reference sequence). This CDR3 comprises 14 residues. V was pared by 5 bases and J by 8 bases, with 5 bases of the junction left unmatched. This CDR3 is CASSLRQGYSPLHF. The DNA for the CDR3 is TGTGCCAGCAGTCTCCGACAGGGGTATTCACCCCTCCACTTT.

In its sample, this clonotype was seen a few times. The genes are TRBV7-6 and TRBJ2-1; D gene unclear. The CDR3 is made up of 16 amino acids. Per the germline V gene, CDR1 is SGHVS and CDR2 is FNYEAQ. Trimming took 4 bases from V and 7 from J, leaving 20 bases between them. The CDR3 here is CASSSRKGGRLNEQFF. The DNA for the CDR3 is TGTGCCAGCAGCTCCCGAAAAGGTGGGCGGTTAAATGAGCAGTTCTTC.

This clonotype was observed a handful of times. The chain joins TRBV20-1 to TRBJ2-4; the match to TRBD2 covers 15 bases. Trimming took 0 bases from V and 3 from J; bases not matched to a gene: 9. The CDR3 has 19 amino acids. The germline V gene encodes CDR1 DFQATT and CDR2 SNEGSKA (reference sequence). The CDR3 DNA follows: TGCAGTGCTAGAGATCCGGGACTAGCGGGAGGTCTCGGCAAAAACATTCAGTACTTC. Encoded protein: CSARDPGLAGGLGKNIQYF.